This T cell receptor beta chain was captured in a study of prognosis after radiotherapy for stage I lung cancer. Across the study: At a biologically effective dose of at least 100 Gy and in 3 to 5 fractions, SBRT was the radiotherapy delivered.

Using two-round multiplex PCR, the authors amplified TCR beta CDR3 from genomic DNA. The use of primers specific to each TRBV and TRBJ gene characterized first-round PCR. Each CDR3 protein gets one entry after TCRdb re-called the multiplex PCR reads with MiXCR. This table holds 10,000 or so distinct CDR3 sequences, roughly 51% found once. V was clipped by 10 bases and J by 6 bases, with 22 bases between them. Germline V gene data show CDR1 as SGHAT and CDR2 as FQNNGV. The CDR3 is 15 residues long. By share, this clonotype counts as medium-sized. The source of this sequence is a donor aged 50 or older with non-small cell lung cancer. The sequenced sample was PBMCs, obtained before or after stereotactic body radiation therapy (not recorded which). The chain is built from TRBV11-2 and TRBJ2-1, with D possibly being TRBD1 (8 bases). CDR3: CAITGGGLAINEQFF. The CDR3 bases are TGTGCCATCACAGGGGGGGGACTGGCTATCAATGAGCAGTTCTTC.